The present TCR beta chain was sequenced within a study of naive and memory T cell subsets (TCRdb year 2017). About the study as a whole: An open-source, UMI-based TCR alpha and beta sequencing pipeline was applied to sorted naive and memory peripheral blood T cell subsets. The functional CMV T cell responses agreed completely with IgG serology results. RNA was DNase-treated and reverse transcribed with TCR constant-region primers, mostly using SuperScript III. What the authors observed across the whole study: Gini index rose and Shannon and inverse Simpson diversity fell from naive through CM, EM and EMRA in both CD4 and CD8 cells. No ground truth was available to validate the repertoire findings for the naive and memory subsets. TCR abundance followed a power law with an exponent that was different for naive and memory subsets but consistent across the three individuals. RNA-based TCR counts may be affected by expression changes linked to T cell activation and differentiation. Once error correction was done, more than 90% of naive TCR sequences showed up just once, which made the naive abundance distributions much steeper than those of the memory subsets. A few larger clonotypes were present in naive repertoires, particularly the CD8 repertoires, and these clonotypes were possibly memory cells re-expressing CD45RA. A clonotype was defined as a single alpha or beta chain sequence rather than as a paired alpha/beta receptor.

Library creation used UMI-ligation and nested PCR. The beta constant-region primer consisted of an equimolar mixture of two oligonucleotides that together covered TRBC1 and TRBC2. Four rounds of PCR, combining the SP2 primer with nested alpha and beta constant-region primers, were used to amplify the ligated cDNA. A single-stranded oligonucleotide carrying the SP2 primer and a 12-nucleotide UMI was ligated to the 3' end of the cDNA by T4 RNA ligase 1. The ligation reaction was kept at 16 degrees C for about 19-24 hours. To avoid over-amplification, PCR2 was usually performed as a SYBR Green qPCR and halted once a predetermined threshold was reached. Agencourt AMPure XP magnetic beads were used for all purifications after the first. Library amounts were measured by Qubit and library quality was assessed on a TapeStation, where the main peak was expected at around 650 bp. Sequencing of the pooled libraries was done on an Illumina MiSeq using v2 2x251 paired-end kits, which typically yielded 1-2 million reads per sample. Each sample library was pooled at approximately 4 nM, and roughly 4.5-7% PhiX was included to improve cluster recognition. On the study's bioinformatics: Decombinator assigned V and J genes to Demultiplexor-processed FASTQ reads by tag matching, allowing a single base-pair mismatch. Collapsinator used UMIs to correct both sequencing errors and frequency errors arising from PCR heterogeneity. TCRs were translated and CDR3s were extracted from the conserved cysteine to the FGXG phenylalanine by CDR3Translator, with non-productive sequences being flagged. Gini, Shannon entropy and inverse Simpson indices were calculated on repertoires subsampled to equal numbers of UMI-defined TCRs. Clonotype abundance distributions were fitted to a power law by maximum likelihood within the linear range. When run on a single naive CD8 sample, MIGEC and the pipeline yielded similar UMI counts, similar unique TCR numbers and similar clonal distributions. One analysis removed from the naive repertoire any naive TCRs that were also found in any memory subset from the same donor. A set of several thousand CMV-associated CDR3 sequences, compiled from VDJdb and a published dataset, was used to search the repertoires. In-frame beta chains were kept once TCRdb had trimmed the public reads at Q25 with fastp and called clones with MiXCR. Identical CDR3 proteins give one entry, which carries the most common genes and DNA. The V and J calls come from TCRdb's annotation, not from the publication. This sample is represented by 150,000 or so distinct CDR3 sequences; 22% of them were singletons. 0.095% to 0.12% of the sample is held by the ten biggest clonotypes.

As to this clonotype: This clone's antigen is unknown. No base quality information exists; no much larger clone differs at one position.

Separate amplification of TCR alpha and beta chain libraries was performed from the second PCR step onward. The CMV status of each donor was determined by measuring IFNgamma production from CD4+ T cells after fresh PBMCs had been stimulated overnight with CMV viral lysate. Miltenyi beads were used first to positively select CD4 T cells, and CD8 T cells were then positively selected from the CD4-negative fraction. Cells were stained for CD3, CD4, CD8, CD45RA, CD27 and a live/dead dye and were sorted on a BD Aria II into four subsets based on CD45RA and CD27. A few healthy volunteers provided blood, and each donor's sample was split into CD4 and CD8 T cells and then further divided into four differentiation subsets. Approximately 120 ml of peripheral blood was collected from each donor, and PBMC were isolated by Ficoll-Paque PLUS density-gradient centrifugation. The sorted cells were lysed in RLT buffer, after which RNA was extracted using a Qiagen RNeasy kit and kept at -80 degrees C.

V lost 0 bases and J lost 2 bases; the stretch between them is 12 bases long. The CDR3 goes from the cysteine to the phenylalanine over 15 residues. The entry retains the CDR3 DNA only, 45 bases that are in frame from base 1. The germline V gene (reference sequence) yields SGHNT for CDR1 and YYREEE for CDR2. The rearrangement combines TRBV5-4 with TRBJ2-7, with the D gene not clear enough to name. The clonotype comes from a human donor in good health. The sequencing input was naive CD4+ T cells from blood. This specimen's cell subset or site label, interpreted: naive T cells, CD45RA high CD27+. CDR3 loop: CASSLDSLLTYEQYF. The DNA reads TGTGCCAGCAGCTTGGACAGCTTACTTACCTACGAGCAGTACTTC.